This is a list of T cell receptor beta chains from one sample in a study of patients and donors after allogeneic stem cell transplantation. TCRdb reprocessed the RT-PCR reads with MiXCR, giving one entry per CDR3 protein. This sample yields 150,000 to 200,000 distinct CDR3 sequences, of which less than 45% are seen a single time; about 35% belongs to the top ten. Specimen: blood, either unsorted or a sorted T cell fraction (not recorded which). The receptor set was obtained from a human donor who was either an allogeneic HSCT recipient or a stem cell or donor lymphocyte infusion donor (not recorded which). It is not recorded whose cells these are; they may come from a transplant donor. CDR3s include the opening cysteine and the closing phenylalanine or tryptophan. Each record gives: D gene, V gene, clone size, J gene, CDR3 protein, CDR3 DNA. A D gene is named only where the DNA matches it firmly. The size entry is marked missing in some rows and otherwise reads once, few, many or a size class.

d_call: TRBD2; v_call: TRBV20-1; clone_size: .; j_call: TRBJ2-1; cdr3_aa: CSARVLASGYNEQFF; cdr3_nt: TGCAGTGCTAGAGTTTTGGCTAGCGGGTACAATGAGCAGTTCTTC
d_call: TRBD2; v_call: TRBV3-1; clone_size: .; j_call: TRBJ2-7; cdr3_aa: CASSQVLASGKLYEQYF; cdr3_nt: TGTGCCAGCAGCCAAGTACTGGCTAGCGGGAAGTTATACGAGCAGTACTTC
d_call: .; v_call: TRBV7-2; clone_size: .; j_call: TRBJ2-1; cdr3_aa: CASTLTSYNEQFF; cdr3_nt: TGTGCCAGCACCCTTACGAGCTACAATGAGCAGTTCTTC
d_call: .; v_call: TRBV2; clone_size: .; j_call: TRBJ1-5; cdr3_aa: CASSGQIQPQHF; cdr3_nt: TGTGCCAGCAGTGGCCAGATTCAGCCCCAGCATTTT
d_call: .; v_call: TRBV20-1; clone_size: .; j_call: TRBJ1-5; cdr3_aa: CSARAAQQSNQPQHF; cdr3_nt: TGCAGTGCTAGAGCGGCACAACAAAGCAATCAGCCCCAGCATTTT
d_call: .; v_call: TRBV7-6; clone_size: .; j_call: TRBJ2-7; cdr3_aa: CASSLYPGIYEQYF; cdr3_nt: TGTGCCAGCAGCTTATATCCAGGTATCTACGAGCAGTACTTC
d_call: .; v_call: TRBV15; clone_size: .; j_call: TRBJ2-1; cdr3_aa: CATSRGDEQFF; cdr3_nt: TGTGCCACCAGCAGAGGGGATGAGCAGTTCTTC
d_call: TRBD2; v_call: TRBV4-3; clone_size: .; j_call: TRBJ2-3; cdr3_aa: CASSQEEREPRRRTQYF; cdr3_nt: TGCGCCAGCAGCCAAGAGGAGCGGGAGCCCCGCCGACGAACGCAGTATTTT
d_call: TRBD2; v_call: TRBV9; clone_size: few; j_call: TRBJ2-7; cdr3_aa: CASSPSGRGYEQYF; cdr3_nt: TGTGCCAGCAGCCCTAGCGGGAGGGGCTACGAGCAGTACTTC
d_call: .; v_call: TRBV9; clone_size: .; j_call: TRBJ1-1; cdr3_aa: CASSVGGREEAFF; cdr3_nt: TGTGCCAGCAGCGTAGGAGGCAGAGAGGAAGCTTTCTTT
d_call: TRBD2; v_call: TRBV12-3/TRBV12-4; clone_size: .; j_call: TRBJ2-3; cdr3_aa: CASSPGLAVSSTDTQYF; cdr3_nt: TGTGCCAGCAGTCCGGGACTAGCGGTTTCTAGCACAGATACGCAGTATTTT
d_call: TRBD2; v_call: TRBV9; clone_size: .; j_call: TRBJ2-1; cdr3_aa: CASSASGGAYNEQFF; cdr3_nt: TGTGCCAGCAGCGCTAGCGGGGGAGCCTACAATGAGCAGTTCTTC
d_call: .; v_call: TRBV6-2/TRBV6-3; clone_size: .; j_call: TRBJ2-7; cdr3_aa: CASMHAAYEQYF; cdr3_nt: TGTGCCAGCATGCACGCCGCCTACGAGCAGTACTTC
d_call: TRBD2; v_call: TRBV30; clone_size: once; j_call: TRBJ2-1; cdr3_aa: CAWIETSGRLYNEQFF; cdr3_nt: TGTGCCTGGATCGAGACTAGCGGGAGGCTTTACAATGAGCAGTTCTTC
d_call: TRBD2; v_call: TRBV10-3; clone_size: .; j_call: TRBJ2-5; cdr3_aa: CAISQTSGRETQYF; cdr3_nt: TGTGCCATCAGCCAGACTAGCGGGCGAGAGACCCAGTACTTC
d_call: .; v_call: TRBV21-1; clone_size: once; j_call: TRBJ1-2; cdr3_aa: CASSKVEEGQTLYGYTF; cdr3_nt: TGTGCCAGCAGCAAAGTTGAGGAAGGGCAGACACTCTATGGCTACACCTTC
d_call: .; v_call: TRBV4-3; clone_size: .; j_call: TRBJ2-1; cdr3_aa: CASSSLIRGNEQFF; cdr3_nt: TGCGCCAGCAGCTCCTTGATTAGGGGGAATGAGCAGTTCTTC